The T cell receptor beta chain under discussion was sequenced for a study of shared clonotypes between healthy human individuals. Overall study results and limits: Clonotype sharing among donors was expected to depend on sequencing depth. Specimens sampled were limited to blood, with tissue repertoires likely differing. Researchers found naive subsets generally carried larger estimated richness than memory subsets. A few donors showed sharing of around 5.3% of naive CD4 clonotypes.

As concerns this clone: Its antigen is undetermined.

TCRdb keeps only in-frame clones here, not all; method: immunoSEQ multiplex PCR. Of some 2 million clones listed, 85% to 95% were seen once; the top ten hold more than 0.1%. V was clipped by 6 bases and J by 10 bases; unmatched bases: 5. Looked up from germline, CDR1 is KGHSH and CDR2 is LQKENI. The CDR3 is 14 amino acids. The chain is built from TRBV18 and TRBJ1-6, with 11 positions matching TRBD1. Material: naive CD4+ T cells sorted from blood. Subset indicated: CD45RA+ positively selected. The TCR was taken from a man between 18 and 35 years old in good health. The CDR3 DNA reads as TGTGCCAGCTCCGACGGGACAGGGGGATCACCCCTCCACTTT. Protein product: CASSDGTGGSPLHF.